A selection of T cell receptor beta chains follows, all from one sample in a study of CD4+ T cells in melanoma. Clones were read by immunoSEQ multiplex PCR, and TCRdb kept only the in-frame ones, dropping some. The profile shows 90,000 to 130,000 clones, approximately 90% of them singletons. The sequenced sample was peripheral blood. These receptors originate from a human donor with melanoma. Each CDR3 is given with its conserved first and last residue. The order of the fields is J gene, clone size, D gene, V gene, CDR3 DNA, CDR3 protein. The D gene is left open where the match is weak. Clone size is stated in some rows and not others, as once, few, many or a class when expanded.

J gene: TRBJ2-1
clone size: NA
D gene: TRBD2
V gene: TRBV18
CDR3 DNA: TGTGCCAGCTCACCAGAAGCGGGGGGTTCCTACAATGAGCAGTTCTTC
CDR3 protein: CASSPEAGGSYNEQFF

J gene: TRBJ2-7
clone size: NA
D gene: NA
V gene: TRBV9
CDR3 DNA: TGTGCCAGCAGCGTAGCCGACAGTCGGGTTTACGAGCAGTACTTC
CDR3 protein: CASSVADSRVYEQYF

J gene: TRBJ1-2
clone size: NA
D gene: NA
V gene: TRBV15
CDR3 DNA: TGTGCCACCAGCAGAGTTGACAGCAACTATGGCTACACCTTC
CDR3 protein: CATSRVDSNYGYTF

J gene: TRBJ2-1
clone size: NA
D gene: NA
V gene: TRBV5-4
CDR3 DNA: TGTGCCAGCAGCTTGGGCGGGGGCGCCTACAATGAGCAGTTCTTC
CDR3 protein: CASSLGGGAYNEQFF

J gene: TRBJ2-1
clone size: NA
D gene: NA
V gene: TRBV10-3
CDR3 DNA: TGTGCCATCGGCTCGGGAGTCGAGAATGAGCAGTTCTTC
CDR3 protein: CAIGSGVENEQFF

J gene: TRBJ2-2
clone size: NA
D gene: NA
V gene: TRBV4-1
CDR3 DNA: TGCGCCAGCAGCCAGAGGACTATATCGACCGGGGAGCTGTTTTTT
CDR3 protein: CASSQRTISTGELFF

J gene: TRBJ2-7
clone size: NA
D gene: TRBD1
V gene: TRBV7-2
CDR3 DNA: TGTGCCAGCAGCCCCGCAGGACAGGGGGCTGGCGAGCAGTACTTC
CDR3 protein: CASSPAGQGAGEQYF

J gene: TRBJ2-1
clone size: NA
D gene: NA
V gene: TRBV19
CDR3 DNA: TGTGCCAGTAGTATATCGACTTCCCCCAACCCCTACAATGAGCAGTTCTTC
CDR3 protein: CASSISTSPNPYNEQFF

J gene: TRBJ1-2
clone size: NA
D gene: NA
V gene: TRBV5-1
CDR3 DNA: TGCGCCAGCAGCTTGGGGCCCGGTGTGAGCTATGGCTACACCTTC
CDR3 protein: CASSLGPGVSYGYTF

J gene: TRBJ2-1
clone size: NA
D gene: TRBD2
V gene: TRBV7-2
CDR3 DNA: TGTGCCAGCGGGACGGGACTAGCGGGGAATGAGCAGTTCTTC
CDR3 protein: CASGTGLAGNEQFF

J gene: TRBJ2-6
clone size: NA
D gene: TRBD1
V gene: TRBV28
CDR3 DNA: TGTGCCAGCAGTATCGGACAGGGTTCTGGGGCCAACGTCCTGACTTTC
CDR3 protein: CASSIGQGSGANVLTF

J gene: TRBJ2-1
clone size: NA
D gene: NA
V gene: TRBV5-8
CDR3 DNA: TGTGCCAGCAGCTCCCGTGTGTTGGGGTTCTTC
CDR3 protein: CASSSRVLGFF

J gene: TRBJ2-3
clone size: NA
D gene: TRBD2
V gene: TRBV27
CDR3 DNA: TGTGCCAGCAGTCCAGGACTAGCGGGACGCTCTAGCACAGATACGCAGTATTTT
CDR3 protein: CASSPGLAGRSSTDTQYF

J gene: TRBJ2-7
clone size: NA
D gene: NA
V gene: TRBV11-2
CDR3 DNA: TGTGCCAGCAGCTTAGATTTGGGCCAAGGCGAGCAGTACTTC
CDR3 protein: CASSLDLGQGEQYF

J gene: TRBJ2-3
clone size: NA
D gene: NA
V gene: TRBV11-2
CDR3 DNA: TGTGCCAGCAGCTTAGAATACACAGATACGCAGTATTTT
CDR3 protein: CASSLEYTDTQYF

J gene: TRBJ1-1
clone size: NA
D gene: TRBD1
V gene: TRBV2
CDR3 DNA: TGTGCCAGCAGTCTAGGGGGCAACACTGAAGCTTTCTTT
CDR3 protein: CASSLGGNTEAFF

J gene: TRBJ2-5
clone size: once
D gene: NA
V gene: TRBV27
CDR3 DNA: TGTGCCAGCAGCTTCCTGGGAGTGGGAGAGACCCAGTACTTC
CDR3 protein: CASSFLGVGETQYF

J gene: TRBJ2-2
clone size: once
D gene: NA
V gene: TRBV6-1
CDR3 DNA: TGTGCCAGCAGTAAAGCTTTGAGACGTTACAGGGCTAGTGGGACCGGGGAGCTGTTTTTT
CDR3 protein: CASSKALRRYRASGTGELFF

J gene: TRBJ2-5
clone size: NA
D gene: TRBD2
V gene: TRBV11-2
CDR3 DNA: TGTGCCAGCAGCCCCCAGGGTCTGGGGGGGGAAGAGACCCAGTACTTC
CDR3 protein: CASSPQGLGGEETQYF

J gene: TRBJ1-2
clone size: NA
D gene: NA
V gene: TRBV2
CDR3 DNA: TGTGCCAGCAGTGAAGACAGGTTAGAGGGCTACACCTTC
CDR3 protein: CASSEDRLEGYTF

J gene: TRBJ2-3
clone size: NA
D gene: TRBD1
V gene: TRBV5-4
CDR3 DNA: TGTGCCAGCAGCTTTCAGGGGGCGGATACGCAGTATTTT
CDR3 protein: CASSFQGADTQYF